These 10 T cell receptor beta chains originate from one sample sequenced in a study of cytomegalovirus exposure and HLA in healthy donors. Vbeta (60) and Jbeta (13) primers were used in the PCR. Using immunoSEQ multiplex PCR, the repertoire was profiled, and TCRdb retains in-frame clones only, with some absent. The top ten hold roughly 5% of the sample, which has 100,000 or so clones, around 78% seen once. The sample taken for sequencing was PBMCs. Receptors originate from a male donor in good health and CMV-seronegative.

This clone showed up just a few times. V usage is TRBV6-1 and J usage is TRBJ2-3, with 8 bases that match TRBD1. The CDR3 contains 13 residues. Germline lookup yields CDR1 MNHNS and CDR2 SASEGT. The V gene end was trimmed by 7 bases and the J gene end by 4 bases; junction bases not matched to a gene: 4. Written as DNA, the CDR3 is TGTGCCAGCACCAGGGGGCGAGCAGATACGCAGTATTTT. Its protein is CASTRGRADTQYF.

The chain recombines TRBV6-6 with TRBJ2-5; 7 nucleotides align to TRBD2. The CDR3 is made up of 15 amino acids. The germline CDR1 and CDR2 sequences are MNHNY and SVGAGI (reference sequence). V lost 7 bases and J lost 5; bases outside the gene matches: 13. The CDR3 DNA is TGTGCCAGCACCCCGAAGGGAGGGAGCGGGGAGACCCAGTACTTC. Protein product: CASTPKGGSGETQYF.

The chain joins TRBV6-5 to TRBJ2-5; TRBD1 agrees at 8 bases. Germline-derived CDR1 and CDR2 are MNHEY and SVGAGI. This CDR3 is built from 15 residues. Trimming cost V 6 bases and J 5 bases; bases outside gene matches: 11. CDR3 region: CASSAGGAKRETQYF. In nucleotides, the CDR3 is TGTGCCAGCAGCGCAGGGGGCGCGAAACGGGAGACCCAGTACTTC.

This clone came up once. A junction boundary mismatches the germline segment, possibly from a read error. DNA of the CDR3: TGTGCCAGCTGTGACCGGACAGGGGTCAATCAGCCCCAGCATTTT. Its translation: CASCDRTGVNQPQHF. The rearrangement uses TRBV2 and TRBJ1-5; 9 positions match TRBD1. Germline V lookup: CDR1 SNHLY, CDR2 FYNNEI. CDR3 length: 15 residues.

The chain uses TRBV9 and TRBJ2-1; D might be TRBD2 (5 bases). Germline V gives CDR1 SGDLS, CDR2 YYNGEE. The germline V and J ends were trimmed by 6 bases and 5 bases, with 21 bases remaining between them. CDR3 length equals 16 residues. This CDR3 is CASTVGWTHGNNEQFF. The CDR3 bases are TGTGCCAGCACCGTCGGTTGGACTCACGGCAACAATGAGCAGTTCTTC. The full variable domain, completed using reference TRBV9 and TRBJ2-1, is DSGVTQTPKHLITATGQRVTLRCSPRSGDLSVYWYQQSLDQGLQFLIQYYNGEERAKGNILERFSAQQFPDLHSELNLSSLELGDSALYFCASTVGWTHGNNEQFFGPGTRLTVL.

This clone was counted only a few times. V and J are TRBV7-3 and TRBJ1-1, with 9 positions matching TRBD1. CDR3 size: 13 residues. Germline V gene sequence: CDR1 SGHTA, CDR2 FQGTGA. V trimming: 6 bases; J trimming: 6 bases; junction bases outside the gene matches: 5. The CDR3 is CASSRRQGAEAFF. CDR3 DNA: TGTGCCAGCAGTCGAAGACAGGGGGCTGAAGCTTTCTTT.

The gene calls are TRBV9 and TRBJ2-3, with TRBD2 matching 11 bases. Germline trimming cut 1 base from V and 0 bases from J; bases unmatched to any gene: 13. The CDR3 spans 20 residues. Germline V gene lookup returns CDR1 SGDLS and CDR2 YYNGEE. CDR3 region: CASSVMASGRPALSTDTQYF. The CDR3 DNA is TGTGCCAGCAGCGTAATGGCTAGCGGGAGGCCCGCCCTTAGCACAGATACGCAGTATTTT.

The chain recombines TRBV7-2 with TRBJ1-5; D is perhaps TRBD1 (6 bases). This CDR3 contains 14 residues. Germline-derived CDR1 and CDR2 are SGHTA and FQGNSA. The V end was cut by 5 bases, the J end by 2 bases, with 10 bases between. The CDR3 sequence: CASSTRTGNQPQHF. CDR3 nucleotides: TGTGCCAGCAGCACTCGGACAGGCAATCAGCCCCAGCATTTT.

This chain links TRBV2 with TRBJ2-1, with D unresolved. Germline V gene data show CDR1 as SNHLY and CDR2 as FYNNEI. The CDR3 is 11 residues long. The V end was cut by 8 bases, the J end by 4 bases, with 6 bases between. As DNA, the CDR3 is TGTGCCAGCTCCGCGTACAATGAGCAGTTCTTC. Translation: CASSAYNEQFF.

The chain links TRBV29-1 to TRBJ2-3; D unclear. The CDR3 contains 11 residues. V lost 5 bases and J lost 5, with 8 bases in between. Germline CDR1 and CDR2: SQVTM and ANQGSEA. CDR3 loop: CSVLIVDTQYF. CDR3 nucleotides: TGCAGCGTTCTAATCGTAGATACGCAGTATTTT.